This TCR beta chain is from a study of blood T cell repertoires in COVID-19. Study in general: Specimens from acute and convalescent COVID-19 originated in the United States, Italy and Spain. PBMCs, B-cell-depleted T cells, or T cells were the source of the cDNA or gDNA that made up the material.

This clone turned up a few times. Per germline, CDR1 MDHEN and CDR2 SYDVKM. There are 14 residues in the CDR3. The V segment lost 5 bases and the J segment 2 bases; nucleotides outside the gene matches: 2. TCRdb's copy holds only in-frame clones and misses some; the assay was immunoSEQ multiplex PCR. The sample includes approximately 290,000 clones, around 82% of them seen just once. The clonotype was recovered from a person between 65 and 79 years old with COVID-19, enrolled during active disease. Sequenced input: peripheral blood. The chain has TRBV28 and TRBJ1-5; 8 nucleotides align to TRBD1. The CDR3 nucleotides read TGTGCCAGCAGTCAGGACAGGGGCAATCAGCCCCAGCATTTT. It encodes CASSQDRGNQPQHF.